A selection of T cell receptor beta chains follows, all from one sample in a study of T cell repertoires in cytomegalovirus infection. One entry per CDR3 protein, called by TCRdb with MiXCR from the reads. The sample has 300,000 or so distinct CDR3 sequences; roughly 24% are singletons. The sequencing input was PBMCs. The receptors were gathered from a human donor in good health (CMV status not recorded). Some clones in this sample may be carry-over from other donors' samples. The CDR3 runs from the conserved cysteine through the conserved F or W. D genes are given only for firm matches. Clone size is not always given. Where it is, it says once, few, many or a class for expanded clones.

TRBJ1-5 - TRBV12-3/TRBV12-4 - TGTGCCAGCAGTTTCGCCGGGAGCAATCAGCCCCAGCATTTT CASSFAGSNQPQHF
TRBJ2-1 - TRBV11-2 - TGTGCCAGCAGCTATAGGAGGGGAAGCTCCTACAATGAGCAGTTCTTC CASSYRRGSSYNEQFF
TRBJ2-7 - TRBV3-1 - TGTGCCAGCAGCCAGATAGACGGCTACGAGCAGTACTTC CASSQIDGYEQYF
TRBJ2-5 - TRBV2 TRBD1 TGTGCCAGCAGTGAAACGGACAGGGGAGAGACCCAGTACTTC CASSETDRGETQYF
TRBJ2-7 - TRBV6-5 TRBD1 TGTGCCAGCAGTTGGGGGGACAGGGGTTACGAGCAGTACTTC CASSWGDRGYEQYF
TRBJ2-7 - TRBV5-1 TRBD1 TGCGCCAGCAGACGAGGGATTGGACAGGATTACGAGCAGTACTTC CASRRGIGQDYEQYF
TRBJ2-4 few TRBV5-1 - TGCGCCAGCAGCTTGAGCAGGGCGAACGGCATTCAGTACTTC CASSLSRANGIQYF
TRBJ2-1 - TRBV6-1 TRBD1 TGTGCCAGCATCCAGGACAGGTACAATGAGCAGTTCTTC CASIQDRYNEQFF
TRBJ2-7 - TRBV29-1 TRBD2 TGCAGCGTTGAAACTCCGACTAGCACGGGCGAGCAGTACTTC CSVETPTSTGEQYF
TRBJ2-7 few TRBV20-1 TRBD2 TGCAGTGCGGCAGCTGGACTAGCCCGGGACGAGCAGTACTTC CSAAAGLARDEQYF
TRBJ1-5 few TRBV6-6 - TGTGCCAGTCGGACAAGCAATCAGCCCCAGCATTTT CASRTSNQPQHF
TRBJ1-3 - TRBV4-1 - TGCGCCAGCAGCCAAGATACCAGGGCTGGAAACACCATATATTTT CASSQDTRAGNTIYF
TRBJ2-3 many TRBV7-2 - TGTGCCAGCAGCTTAGATGGTCCGCCTAGCACAGATACGCAGTATTTT CASSLDGPPSTDTQYF
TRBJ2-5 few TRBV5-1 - TGCGCCAGCAGCTTGGATGAGCTTTTAAGGGAGACCCAGTACTTC CASSLDELLRETQYF
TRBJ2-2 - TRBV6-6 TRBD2 TGTGCCAGCCGAGGGAGGGGAGTCACCGGGGAGCTGTTTTTT CASRGRGVTGELFF
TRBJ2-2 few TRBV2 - TGTGCCAGCAGGAGGACAGCAGCGAACACCGGGGAGCTGTTTTTT CASRRTAANTGELFF
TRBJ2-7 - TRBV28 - TGTGCCAGCAGTACGCGGACCAACTACGAGCAGTACTTC CASSTRTNYEQYF
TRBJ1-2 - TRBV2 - TGTGCCAGCAGTCGGACAGAATTGCTTGGCTACACCTTC CASSRTELLGYTF
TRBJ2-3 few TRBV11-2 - TGTGCCAGCAGTCTCGCCTCCGGGGTAGGGCAGTATTTT CASSLASGVGQYF
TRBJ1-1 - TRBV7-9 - TGTGCCAGCAGCTTAGAAGGGGGTTGGGAAGCTTTCTTT CASSLEGGWEAFF
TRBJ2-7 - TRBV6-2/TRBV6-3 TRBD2 TGTGCCAGCAGTACTCGGGAACGACCGCGATCTAGGGGACTAAACTACGAGCAGTACTTC CASSTRERPRSRGLNYEQYF
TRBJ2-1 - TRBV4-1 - TGTGCCAGCAGCCAACCGCCCGGGGATGAGCAGTTCTTC CASSQPPGDEQFF
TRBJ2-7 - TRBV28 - TGTGCCAGCAGTTTTGGGGGTTCCTACGAGCAGTACTTC CASSFGGSYEQYF
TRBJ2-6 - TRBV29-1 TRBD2 TGCAGCGTTGTCGCCGGGACTAGCGGCTACCCTTCTGGGGCCAACGTCCTGACTTTC CSVVAGTSGYPSGANVLTF
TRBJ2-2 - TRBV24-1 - TGTGCCACCAGGGGGGCAGGCAACACCGGGGAGCTGTTTTTT CATRGAGNTGELFF
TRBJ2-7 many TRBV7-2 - TGTGCCAGCAGCTTGTCACCCATGGACGAGCAGTACTTC CASSLSPMDEQYF
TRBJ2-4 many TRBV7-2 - TGTGCCAGCAGCTTAGTCTTGACCCTAGCCAAAAACATTCAGTACTTC CASSLVLTLAKNIQYF
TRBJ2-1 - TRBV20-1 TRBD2 TGCAGTACCACCGGACTAGCGGGGGGGACCTACAATGAGCAGTTCTTC CSTTGLAGGTYNEQFF
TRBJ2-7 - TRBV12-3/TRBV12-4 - TGTGCCAGCAGGCTTTCCGGGAAGCAGTACTTC CASRLSGKQYF
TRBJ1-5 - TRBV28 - TGTGCCAGCGGGGGGCTTAGTCAGCCCCAGCATTTT CASGGLSQPQHF
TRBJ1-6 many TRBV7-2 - TGTGCCAGCAGCCTAGACCCACCTCAGGGGTCCTCACCCCTCCACTTT CASSLDPPQGSSPLHF
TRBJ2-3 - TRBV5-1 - TGCGCCAGCAGCTTGGACAGCGGGCCCTCTACGCAGTATTTT CASSLDSGPSTQYF
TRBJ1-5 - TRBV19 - TGTGCCAGTAGCCTAATCATAGGTAAGGTGAATCAGCCCCAGCATTTT CASSLIIGKVNQPQHF
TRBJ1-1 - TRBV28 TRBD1 TGTGCCAGCAGTTCGATACAGGGGAAGAGCCTCTTT CASSSIQGKSLF
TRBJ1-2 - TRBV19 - TGTGCCAGTAGTAGACGACAGGTAGGCGGCTACACCTTC CASSRRQVGGYTF
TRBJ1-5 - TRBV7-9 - TGTGCCAGCAGTGGGAGAGGGATCGGTCAGCCCCAGCATTTT CASSGRGIGQPQHF
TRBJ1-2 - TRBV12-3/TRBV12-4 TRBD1 TGTGCCAGCAGTTCTCCTGGACAGGAGATTACCTATGGCTACACCTTC CASSSPGQEITYGYTF
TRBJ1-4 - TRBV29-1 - TGCAGCGTCGCGGGGGGCACGGCTAATGAAAAACTGTTTTTT CSVAGGTANEKLFF
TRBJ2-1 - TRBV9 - TGTGCCAGCAGCCCAAGGGACTCCTCCTACAATGAGCAGTTCTTC CASSPRDSSYNEQFF
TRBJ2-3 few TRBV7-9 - TGTGCCAGCAGCTTAAAGTCGGGCAGCACAGATACGCAGTATTTT CASSLKSGSTDTQYF